Here is one T cell receptor beta chain with its context. The sample belongs to a study of OX40 agonist ivuxolimab in advanced cancers. Study overall: It was permissible to have had prior anti-PD-1, anti-PD-L1 or anti-CTLA-4 therapy, and about 40% had some.

This CDR3 has 15 residues. V was cut by 4 bases and J by 2 bases, with 17 bases left in between. Germline CDR1 reads SQVTM; CDR2 reads ANQGSEA. Method: immunoSEQ multiplex PCR; TCRdb's copy keeps in-frame clones and lacks some. Of roughly 40,000 clones detected, roughly 88% appear once; the ten largest clones hold roughly a sixth. The genes are TRBV29-1 and TRBJ1-2, with unresolved D. The sample in question was CD4+ or CD8+ T cells sorted from blood, obtained in a trial of the OX40 agonist ivuxolimab. The TCR was taken from an adult with an advanced solid tumor such as melanoma, head and neck, liver or kidney cancer. CDR3 sequence: CSVGGWEHFNYGYTF. As DNA, the CDR3 is TGCAGCGTTGGGGGTTGGGAGCATTTCAACTATGGCTACACCTTC.